The 32 T cell receptor beta chains given below trace back to one sample, sequenced in a study of blood T cells in healthy people across ages. Together with a sample-barcoded 5' primer, a J-beta primer mix was included in a second PCR lasting roughly 6 to 12 cycles. TCRdb used MiXCR to reprocess the 5' RACE reads, holding one entry per CDR3 protein. The sample yields about 1.6 million distinct CDR3 sequences, 30% to 40% seen once. The sequenced sample consisted of blood. These receptors were collected from a young woman in good health.

This clonotype was seen a few times. DNA of the CDR3: TGCAGTGCTAGAGACGCTAGCGGGCTTGGTAAAAGCACAGATACGCAGTATTTT. This sequence encodes CSARDASGLGKSTDTQYF. J is TRBJ2-3 and V is TRBV20-1, with TRBD2 matching over 8 bases. Germline CDR1 is DFQATT and CDR2 is SNEGSKA (reference sequence). The CDR3 consists of 18 residues. V lost 0 bases, J lost 0 bases, and 11 bases stayed unmatched.

In regard to this clonotype: A much larger clone differs by one base, so this may be a read error. The chain couples TRBV7-3 to TRBJ1-2, with D maybe TRBD1 (5 bases). The germline V and J ends were trimmed by 5 bases and 4 bases, with 17 bases remaining between them. There are 15 residues in the CDR3. Germline V lookup: CDR1 SGHTA, CDR2 FQGTGA. The CDR3 region has the DNA TGTGCCAGCAGCCTACGGCCGGGACGGCCCTATGGCTACACCTTC. It encodes CASSLRPGRPYGYTF.

There are a few counts of this clonotype. The rearrangement links TRBV4-1 to TRBJ2-7; 9 positions agree with TRBD1. CDR1 and CDR2 from the germline V gene are MGHRA and YSYEKL. J gave up 4 bases and V 1 base, and 8 bases lay outside the gene matches. The CDR3 has 16 residues. As DNA, the CDR3 is TGCGCCAGCAGCCAAGTCTCTTTGGACAGGGGTTACGAGCAGTACTTC. Translation: CASSQVSLDRGYEQYF.

This clonotype was recorded a few times. V is TRBV5-1 and J is TRBJ2-5; D remains unclear. The J call is doubtful: the DNA matches TRBJ2-7 better. The CDR3 is 15 amino acids. The germline V gene encodes CDR1 SGHRS and CDR2 YFSETQ. CDR3 nucleotides: TGCGCCAGCAGCTTGGACGTCTCCCTATCATACGAGCAGTACTTC. It translates to CASSLDVSLSYEQYF.

This clonotype has more than one count but fewer than ten. This chain links TRBV29-1 with TRBJ1-2, with no clear D. Deletions cut 2 bases from V and 3 bases from J, with 7 bases between. CDR1 is SQVTM and CDR2 is ANQGSEA in the germline V gene. This CDR3 spans 12 amino acids. The CDR3 nucleotides read TGCAGCGTTGAATCAGGTTACTATGGCTACACCTTC. It is translated as CSVESGYYGYTF.

This clonotype was seen ten or more times. CDR3 sequence (DNA): TGTGCCATCAGTCACTCCACAGATACGCAGTATTTT. Translation gives CAISHSTDTQYF. The V and J genes are TRBV10-3 and TRBJ2-3; no definite D call. Looked up from germline, CDR1 is ENHRY and CDR2 is SYGVKD. The germline V and J ends were trimmed by 5 bases and 2 bases, with 5 bases remaining between them. The CDR3 extends over 12 amino acids.

The DNA for the CDR3 is TGTGCCAGCAGGGCTAGCGGGAGCACAGATACGCAGTATTTT. Its translation is CASRASGSTDTQYF. V gene TRBV6-1 combines with J gene TRBJ2-3, with 8 bases that match TRBD2. This CDR3 comprises 14 residues. Germline loops: CDR1 MNHNS, CDR2 SASEGT. V was clipped by 6 bases and J by 0 bases; unmatched bases: 2.

This rearrangement joins TRBV4-1 to TRBJ1-5; D gene ambiguous. This CDR3 is built from 18 residues. Between the trimmed V and J ends, which lost 0 bases and 0 bases, there was a span of 15 bases. Germline CDR1 MGHRA, CDR2 YSYEKL. CDR3 region: CASSQDPRAVNSNQPQHF. CDR3 coding DNA: TGCGCCAGCAGCCAAGACCCACGGGCAGTTAATAGCAATCAGCCCCAGCATTTT.

The sample holds a few counts of this clonotype. This chain connects TRBV7-8 to TRBJ2-7; 11 nucleotides match TRBD2. This CDR3 has 16 amino acids. V trimming: 5 bases; J trimming: 5 bases; junction bases outside the gene matches: 11. Germline CDR1 SGHVS, CDR2 FQNEAQ. The CDR3 region is CASSPNPGTSGHEQYF. CDR3 bases: TGTGCCAGCAGCCCCAATCCCGGGACTAGCGGCCACGAGCAGTACTTC. The whole variable domain, filled in from reference TRBV7-8 and TRBJ2-7, reads GAGVSQSPRYKVAKRGQDVALRCDPISGHVSLFWYQQALGQGPEFLTYFQNEAQLDKSGLPSDRFFAERPEGSVSTLKIQRTQQEDSAVYLCASSPNPGTSGHEQYFGPGTRLTVT.

This clonotype has a handful of counts. The chain couples TRBV11-2 to TRBJ2-7; the match to TRBD1 covers 7 bases. The CDR3 consists of 15 residues. Germline lookup yields CDR1 SGHAT and CDR2 FQNNGV. J was trimmed by 3 bases and V by 0 bases; bases with no gene match: 5. CDR3 nucleotides: TGTGCCAGCAGCTTAGACCGCCGACAGGGCTACGAGCAGTACTTC. This translates into CASSLDRRQGYEQYF.

The V gene is TRBV20-1, the J gene TRBJ2-1, with 8 bases fitting TRBD2. In germline, CDR1 is DFQATT, CDR2 SNEGSKA (reference sequence). With V trimmed by 6 bases and J by 4 bases, 5 bases remained unmatched. The CDR3 totals 13 residues. This CDR3 reads CSAPVAGYNEQFF. CDR3 in DNA: TGCAGTGCCCCTGTAGCGGGGTACAATGAGCAGTTCTTC.

This clonotype has only a few counts. The CDR3 spells CSVPTGAIYNEQFF. The CDR3 region has the DNA TGCAGCGTTCCGACAGGGGCCATCTACAATGAGCAGTTCTTC. The V call is TRBV29-1, the J call TRBJ2-1, with 8 nucleotides matching TRBD1. V lost 5 bases and J lost 3; bases outside the gene matches: 6. This CDR3 is 14 amino acids long. From germline, CDR1 is SQVTM and CDR2 ANQGSEA.

J is TRBJ2-5 and V is TRBV6-6; 7 bases align to TRBD2. Germline lookup yields CDR1 MNHNY and CDR2 SVGAGI (reference sequence). V was clipped by 5 bases and J by 5 bases; unmatched bases: 8. The CDR3 totals 14 residues. CDR3 amino acids: CASSPTSPIETQYF. In DNA form, the CDR3 reads TGTGCCAGCAGTCCGACTAGCCCTATTGAGACCCAGTACTTC.

J is TRBJ2-1 and V is TRBV20-1; 10 bases map to TRBD2. Trimming removed 4 bases from V and 0 bases from J; junction bases left unmatched: 3. The length of the CDR3 is 15 residues. Per the germline V gene, CDR1 is DFQATT and CDR2 is SNEGSKA (reference sequence). In nucleotides, the CDR3 is TGCAGTGCTATTCAGCGGGAGGGCTCCTACAATGAGCAGTTCTTC. Translated, it gives CSAIQREGSYNEQFF.

V usage is TRBV13 and J usage is TRBJ2-7; D perhaps matches TRBD2 (5 bases). V gave up 0 bases and J gave up 2 bases, with 8 bases separating them. Looked up from germline, CDR1 is PRHDT and CDR2 is FYEKMQ (reference sequence). This CDR3 comprises 14 residues. The CDR3 here is CASSLGLRAYEQYF. Written as DNA, the CDR3 is TGTGCCAGCAGCTTAGGCCTGAGGGCCTACGAGCAGTACTTC.

This clonotype was counted between two and nine times. The chain uses TRBV7-2 and TRBJ1-5; tentatively, D is TRBD1 (6 bases). CDR1 SGHTA and CDR2 FQGNSA come from the germline V gene. The germline V and J ends were trimmed by 0 bases and 7 bases, with 16 bases remaining between them. The CDR3 totals 16 residues. The CDR3 sequence: CASSLAVAGVRQPQHF. In DNA form, the CDR3 reads TGTGCCAGCAGCTTAGCGGTCGCAGGGGTGAGGCAGCCCCAGCATTTT.

V and J are TRBV25-1 and TRBJ1-4; 7 positions agree with TRBD1. The CDR3 sequence is 15 residues long. Unmatched junction bases numbered 2, after V lost 4 bases and J lost 0 bases. Germline values: CDR1 MGHDK, CDR2 SYGVNS. The CDR3 DNA reads as TGTGCCAGCAGTGCTACAGGGGCAACTAATGAAAAACTGTTTTTT. Its protein product is CASSATGATNEKLFF.

Only a few counts were recorded for this clonotype. The genes are TRBV3-1 and TRBJ1-2; 7 bases are shared with TRBD1. CDR1 is LGHDT, CDR2 YNNKEL, per germline (reference sequence). The CDR3 extends over 14 amino acids. V lost 6 bases, J lost 3 bases, and 7 bases stayed unmatched. The CDR3 sequence is CASSRLTGDYGYTF. The CDR3 region has the DNA TGTGCCAGCAGTCGCCTAACAGGGGACTATGGCTACACCTTC.

This clonotype was counted only a few times. The chain carries TRBV13 and TRBJ2-1; tentative D call: TRBD1 (6 bases). CDR1 is PRHDT, CDR2 FYEKMQ, per germline (reference sequence). This CDR3 spans 14 amino acids. Trimming pared 1 base from V and 7 bases from J, leaving 11 bases between. The CDR3 DNA follows: TGTGCCAGCAGCTTAGTGTACAGGGTAAATGAGCAGTTCTTC. This gives the protein CASSLVYRVNEQFF.

In this sample, this clonotype turned up many times. This sequence joins TRBV10-3 and TRBJ2-5; 7 bases align to TRBD2. The CDR3 has 17 residues. V dropped 9 bases and J dropped 0; count of bases not matched to a gene: 16. Per germline, CDR1 ENHRY and CDR2 SYGVKD. Here the CDR3 reads CAMAAGPSTPYQETQYF. The CDR3 nucleotides are TGTGCCATGGCAGCGGGACCTAGCACACCGTACCAAGAGACCCAGTACTTC.

V gene TRBV5-6 combines with J gene TRBJ2-1; TRBD2 agrees at 9 bases. The V gene's germline CDR1 is SGHDT and CDR2 YYEEEE. Trimming at V came to 3 bases and at J to 2 bases, leaving 15 bases not matched to a gene. This CDR3 spans 19 amino acids. The CDR3 is CASSYRTALAGRPYNEQFF. CDR3 sequence (DNA): TGTGCCAGCAGCTACCGGACAGCTCTAGCGGGAAGGCCCTACAATGAGCAGTTCTTC.

The J gene is TRBJ1-2, the V gene TRBV12-3 or TRBV12-4; tentative D call: TRBD1 (6 bases). V lost 4 bases and J lost 3, with 12 bases in between. The CDR3 length is 14 residues. For the CDR3, the DNA is TGTGCCAGCAGTTGTAGGGGGGGGGACTATGGCTACACCTTC. This codes for CASSCRGGDYGYTF.

This clonotype occurred many times. An end of the junction does not agree with germline; a read error may underlie this. V gene TRBV12-3 or TRBV12-4 combines with J gene TRBJ2-1; D gene uncertain. The CDR3 length is 11 residues. The CDR3 region has the DNA TGCGCCAGCAGCTTTCTGAATGAGCAGTTCTTC. Its translation: CASSFLNEQFF.

There are a few counts of this clonotype. The rearrangement links TRBV7-2 to TRBJ2-7; 8 bases fit TRBD2. Germline V lookup: CDR1 SGHTA, CDR2 FQGNSA. The CDR3 sequence is 15 residues long. J lost 2 bases, V lost 1 base, and 4 bases had no gene match. CDR3 amino acids: CASSLGREGPYEQYF. The CDR3 DNA follows: TGTGCCAGCAGCTTAGGACGGGAGGGACCCTACGAGCAGTACTTC. Drawing the rest from reference TRBV7-2 and TRBJ2-7, the complete variable domain is GAGVSQSPSNKVTEKGKDVELRCDPISGHTALYWYRQSLGQGLEFLIYFQGNSAPDKSGLPSDRFSAERTGGSVSTLTIQRTQQEDSAVYLCASSLGREGPYEQYFGPGTRLTVT.

The chain employs TRBV28 and TRBJ2-6; TRBD2 matches at 8 bases. The germline V gene encodes CDR1 MDHEN and CDR2 SYDVKM. CDR3 length equals 14 residues. V lost 4 bases, J lost 6 bases, and 2 bases stayed unmatched. The DNA for the CDR3 is TGTGCCAGCAGTTCGGGAGGGGAGGCCAACGTCCTGACTTTC. Amino acid sequence: CASSSGGEANVLTF.

Concerning this clonotype itself: The junction differs from germline at one of its ends, possibly a read error. This sequence joins TRBV29-1 and TRBJ2-7; D uncertain. The CDR3 contains 12 residues. CDR1 is SQVTM and CDR2 is ANQGSEA in the germline V gene. CDR3 bases: TGCAGCGGTGAATATCGAGGCTACGAGCAGTACTTC. Encoded protein: CSGEYRGYEQYF.

The table lists this clonotype with a few counts. The chain carries TRBV20-1 and TRBJ1-4; 11 bases fit TRBD1. V gave up 1 base and J gave up 1 base; unmatched junction bases: 2. The CDR3 loop spans 16 amino acids. Per the germline V gene, CDR1 is DFQATT and CDR2 is SNEGSKA (reference sequence). The CDR3 DNA is TGCAGTGCTAGAGGGACAGGGGGCGAAACTAATGAAAAACTGTTTTTT. It encodes CSARGTGGETNEKLFF.

Of note for this clonotype: A much larger clone lies one base from this, so it may be a read error. V gene TRBV4-1 combines with J gene TRBJ2-7; D may be TRBD1 (6 bases). The germline gives CDR1 MGHRA, CDR2 YSYEKL. The CDR3 runs 17 residues. CDR3 loop: CTSSQETGPSPLYEQYF. CDR3 DNA: TGCACCAGCAGCCAAGAGACAGGTCCTAGTCCCCTCTACGAGCAGTACTTC.

This sequence joins TRBV6-2 or TRBV6-3 and TRBJ2-6, with TRBD1 matching 8 bases. The CDR3 loop spans 18 amino acids. Germline assignment: CDR1 MNHEY and CDR2 SVGEGT. V shed 5 bases and J 3 bases; nucleotides not matched to a gene: 12. The CDR3 region is CASSTHKDRVGGANVLTF. DNA for the CDR3: TGTGCCAGCAGTACCCACAAGGACAGGGTTGGTGGGGCCAACGTCCTGACTTTC.

V is TRBV4-2 and J is TRBJ2-7, with 7 bases lining up with TRBD2. Trimming at V came to 0 bases and at J to 1 base, leaving 3 bases not matched to a gene. The CDR3 runs 15 residues. The germline CDR1 and CDR2 sequences are LGHNA and YNFKEQ. The CDR3 DNA sequence: TGTGCCAGCAGCCAAGAACTAGCGCCGTCCTACGAGCAGTACTTC. Translation gives CASSQELAPSYEQYF.

This clonotype has a count of ten or more. The rearrangement uses TRBV4-1 and TRBJ2-7; 11 bases are shared with TRBD2. The CDR3 contains 16 residues. Germline V gives CDR1 MGHRA, CDR2 YSYEKL. Trimming at V came to 1 base and at J to 2 bases, leaving 4 bases not matched to a gene. The CDR3 region has the DNA TGCGCCAGCAGCCAAGGCGGGACTAGCGGAACCTACGAGCAGTACTTC. The encoded protein is CASSQGGTSGTYEQYF.

The CDR3 here is CASSPRRVASDGVPTDTQYF. The DNA of the CDR3 is TGTGCCAGCAGCCCACGTCGAGTGGCCTCGGACGGGGTTCCGACAGATACGCAGTATTTT. The V call is TRBV7-6, the J call TRBJ2-3; D perhaps matches TRBD2 (5 bases). V dropped 5 bases and J dropped 3 bases, with 30 bases sitting between them. Germline CDR1 SGHVS, CDR2 FNYEAQ. This CDR3 has 20 amino acids.